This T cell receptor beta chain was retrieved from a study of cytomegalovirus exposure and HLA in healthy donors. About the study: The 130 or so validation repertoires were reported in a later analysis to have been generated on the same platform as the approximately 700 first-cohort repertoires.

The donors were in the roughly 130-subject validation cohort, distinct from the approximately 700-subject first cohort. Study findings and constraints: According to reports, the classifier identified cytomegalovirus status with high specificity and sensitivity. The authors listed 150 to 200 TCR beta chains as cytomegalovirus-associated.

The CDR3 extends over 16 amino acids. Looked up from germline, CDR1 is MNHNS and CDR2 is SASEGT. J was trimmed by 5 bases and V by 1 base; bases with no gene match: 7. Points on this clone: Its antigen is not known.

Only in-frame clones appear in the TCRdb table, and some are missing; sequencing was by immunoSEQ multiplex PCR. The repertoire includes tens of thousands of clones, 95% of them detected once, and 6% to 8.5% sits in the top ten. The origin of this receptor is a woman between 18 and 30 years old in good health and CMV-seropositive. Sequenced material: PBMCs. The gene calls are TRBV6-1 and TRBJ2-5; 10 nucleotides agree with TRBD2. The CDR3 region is CASSEGRLAGAETQYF. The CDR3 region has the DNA TGTGCCAGCAGTGAAGGTCGGCTAGCGGGAGCCGAGACCCAGTACTTC.